This section outlines one TCR beta chain sequence together with its context. The antigen is unknown. This specimen belongs to a study of blood T cells in healthy people across ages. This CDR3 contains 14 residues. Germline lookup yields CDR1 SNHLY and CDR2 FYNNEI. V gave up 6 bases and J gave up 6 bases; unmatched junction bases: 9. General study results and limits: Strong correlation linked observed beta diversity and percent naive T cells.

Every sample yielded at least 6.5 million isolated PBMCs. A sample-barcoded 5' primer and a J-beta primer mix were used in a second PCR of about 6 to 11 cycles. Via MiXCR, TCRdb re-called the 5' RACE reads, giving one row per CDR3 protein. Found here are roughly 1.6 million distinct CDR3 sequences, around 36% of them singletons; the top ten hold 10% to 12%. The clonotype comes from a woman aged 25 to 39 in good health. The chain recombines TRBV2 with TRBJ2-3; TRBD1 matches 7 bases. The sequenced sample consisted of blood. The CDR3 is CASRAGTQGDTQYF. DNA of the CDR3: TGTGCCAGCAGAGCCGGGACACAGGGGGATACGCAGTATTTT.